Sequencing of this T cell receptor (beta chain) was carried out in a study of ipilimumab plus nivolumab after autologous stem cell transplantation. A note on this clone: Its cognate antigen is unknown.

Ipilimumab, 1 mg/kg, started 14 to 28 days after autologous transplant. Patients got 3 mg/kg IV nivolumab weeks 1, 4, 7, 10, then biweekly through week 26. Broader study findings: Per the authors, repertoire, Treg and microbiota data justify further study.

Sequenced by immunoSEQ multiplex PCR; TCRdb stores in-frame clones only, minus some. This table holds fewer than 30,000 clones, about 86% found once. V lost 2 bases and J 7 bases, leaving 11 bases between the germline ends. The germline gives CDR1 KGHSY, CDR2 FQNENV. CDR3 length: 14 residues. The material sequenced was PBMCs, taken in a trial of ipilimumab plus nivolumab as post-transplant consolidation. The sequence came from a male donor with diffuse large B-cell lymphoma. The V and J genes are TRBV16 and TRBJ2-2; D perhaps matches TRBD1 (6 bases). The CDR3 nucleotides read TGTGCCAGCAGCCAACAGGGGAGTGACGGGGAGCTGTTTTTT. Its translation: CASSQQGSDGELFF.